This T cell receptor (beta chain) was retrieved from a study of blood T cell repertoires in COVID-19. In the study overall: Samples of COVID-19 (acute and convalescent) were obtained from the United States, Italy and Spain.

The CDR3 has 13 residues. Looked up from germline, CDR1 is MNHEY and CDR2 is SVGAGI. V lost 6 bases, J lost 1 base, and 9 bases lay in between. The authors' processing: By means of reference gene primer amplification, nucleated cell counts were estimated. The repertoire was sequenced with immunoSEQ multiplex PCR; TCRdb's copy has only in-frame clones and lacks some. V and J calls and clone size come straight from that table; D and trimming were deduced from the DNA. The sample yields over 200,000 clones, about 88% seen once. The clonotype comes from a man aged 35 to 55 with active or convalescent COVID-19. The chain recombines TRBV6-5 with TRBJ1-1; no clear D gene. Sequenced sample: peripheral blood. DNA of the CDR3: TGTGCCAGCAGACGACAAGGGAACACTGAAGCTTTCTTT. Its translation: CASRRQGNTEAFF.